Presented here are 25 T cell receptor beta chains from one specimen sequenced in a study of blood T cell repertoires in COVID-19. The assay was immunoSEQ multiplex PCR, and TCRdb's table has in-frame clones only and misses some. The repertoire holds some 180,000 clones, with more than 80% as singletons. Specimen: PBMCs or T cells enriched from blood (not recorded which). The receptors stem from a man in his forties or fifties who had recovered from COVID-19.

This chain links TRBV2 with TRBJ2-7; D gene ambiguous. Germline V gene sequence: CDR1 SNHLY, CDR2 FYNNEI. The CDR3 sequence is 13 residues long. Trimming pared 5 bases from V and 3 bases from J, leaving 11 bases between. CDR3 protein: CASSPRLDYEQYF. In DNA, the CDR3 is TGTGCCAGCAGTCCCAGGCTTGACTACGAGCAGTACTTC.

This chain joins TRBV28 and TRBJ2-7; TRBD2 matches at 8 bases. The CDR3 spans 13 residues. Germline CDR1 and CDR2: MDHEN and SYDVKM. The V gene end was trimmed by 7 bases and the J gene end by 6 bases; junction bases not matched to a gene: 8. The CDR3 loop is CASTRGGPREQYF. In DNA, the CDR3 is TGTGCCAGCACCCGGGGGGGCCCTCGCGAGCAGTACTTC.

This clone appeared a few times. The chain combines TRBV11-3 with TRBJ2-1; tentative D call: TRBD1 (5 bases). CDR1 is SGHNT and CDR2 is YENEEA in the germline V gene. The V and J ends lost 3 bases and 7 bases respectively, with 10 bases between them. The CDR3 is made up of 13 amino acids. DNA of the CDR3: TGTGCCAGCAGCTTTACCAGGGCTAATGAGCAGTTCTTC. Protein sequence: CASSFTRANEQFF.

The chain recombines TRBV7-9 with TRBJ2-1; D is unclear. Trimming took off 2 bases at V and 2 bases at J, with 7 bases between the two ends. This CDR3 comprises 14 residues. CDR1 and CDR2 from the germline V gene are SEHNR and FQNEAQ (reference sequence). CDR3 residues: CASSLTGPYNEQFF. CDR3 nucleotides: TGTGCCAGCAGCTTAACGGGTCCCTACAATGAGCAGTTCTTC.

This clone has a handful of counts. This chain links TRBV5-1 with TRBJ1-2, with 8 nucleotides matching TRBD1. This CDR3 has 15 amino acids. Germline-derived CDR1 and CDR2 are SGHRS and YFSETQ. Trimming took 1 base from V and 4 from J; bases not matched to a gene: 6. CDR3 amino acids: CASSLTAGTGYGYTF. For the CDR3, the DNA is TGCGCCAGCAGCTTGACCGCAGGGACAGGCTATGGCTACACCTTC.

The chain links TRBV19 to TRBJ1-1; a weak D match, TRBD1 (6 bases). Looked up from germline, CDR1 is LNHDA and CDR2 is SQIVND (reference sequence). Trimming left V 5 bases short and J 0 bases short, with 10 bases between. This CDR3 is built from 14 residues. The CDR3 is CASSSGVLNTEAFF. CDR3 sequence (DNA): TGTGCCAGTAGTTCAGGGGTATTGAACACTGAAGCTTTCTTT. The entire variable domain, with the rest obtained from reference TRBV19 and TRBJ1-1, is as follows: DGGITQSPKYLFRKEGQNVTLSCEQNLNHDAMYWYRQDPGQGLRLIYYSQIVNDFQKGDIAEGYSVSREKKESFPLTVTSAQKNPTAFYLCASSSGVLNTEAFFGQGTRLTVV.

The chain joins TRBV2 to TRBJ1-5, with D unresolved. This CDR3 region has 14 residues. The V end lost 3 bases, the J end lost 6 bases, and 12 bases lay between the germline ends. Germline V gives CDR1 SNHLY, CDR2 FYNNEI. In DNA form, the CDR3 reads TGTGCCAGCAGTGAGACCGAGAGGGCTCAGCCCCAGCATTTT. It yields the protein CASSETERAQPQHF. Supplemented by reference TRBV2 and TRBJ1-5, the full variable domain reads EPEVTQTPSHQVTQMGQEVILRCVPISNHLYFYWYRQILGQKVEFLVSFYNNEISEKSEIFDDQFSVERPDGSNFTLKIRSTKLEDSAMYFCASSETERAQPQHFGDGTRLSIL.

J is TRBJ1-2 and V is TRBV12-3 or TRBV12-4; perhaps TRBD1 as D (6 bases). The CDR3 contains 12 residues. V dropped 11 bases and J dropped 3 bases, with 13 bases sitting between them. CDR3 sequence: CAGGGRHYGYTF. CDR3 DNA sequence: TGTGCCGGCGGGGGCAGGCACTATGGCTACACCTTC.

CDR3 residues: CASSLGARASYGYTF. CDR3 in DNA: TGTGCCAGCAGCTTGGGGGCCAGAGCTTCCTATGGCTACACCTTC. This rearrangement joins TRBV5-8 to TRBJ1-2; D unresolved. This CDR3 is 15 amino acids long. Germline V gives CDR1 SGHTS, CDR2 YDEGEE. V dropped 0 bases and J dropped 4 bases, with 13 bases sitting between them.

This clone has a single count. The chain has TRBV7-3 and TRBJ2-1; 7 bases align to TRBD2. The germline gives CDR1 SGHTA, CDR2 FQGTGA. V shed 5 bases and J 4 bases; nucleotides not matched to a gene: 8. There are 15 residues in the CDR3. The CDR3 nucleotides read TGTGCCAGCAGCCCCGCCCGCGGGGGTTACAATGAGCAGTTCTTC. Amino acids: CASSPARGGYNEQFF.

The CDR3 DNA reads TGTGCCAGCAGGAGACAGGGGGCGAAGAACACTGAAGCTTTCTTT. This encodes CASRRQGAKNTEAFF. The rearrangement links TRBV27 to TRBJ1-1; 10 positions match TRBD1. This CDR3 region has 15 residues. V was pared by 6 bases and J by 1 base, with 5 bases of the junction left unmatched. CDR1 MNHEY and CDR2 SMNVEV come from the germline V gene (reference sequence).

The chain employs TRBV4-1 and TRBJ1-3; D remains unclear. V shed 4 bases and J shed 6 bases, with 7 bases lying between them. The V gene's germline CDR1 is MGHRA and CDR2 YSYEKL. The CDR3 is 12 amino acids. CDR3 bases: TGCGCCAGCAGCCCTGACACAAACACCATATATTTT. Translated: CASSPDTNTIYF.

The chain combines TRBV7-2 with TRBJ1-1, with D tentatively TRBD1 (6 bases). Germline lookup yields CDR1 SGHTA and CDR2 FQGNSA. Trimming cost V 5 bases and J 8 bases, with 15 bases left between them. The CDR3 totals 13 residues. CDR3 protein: CASSPLRGTEAFF. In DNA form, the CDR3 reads TGTGCCAGCAGCCCCTTACGAGGGACAGAAGCTTTCTTT.

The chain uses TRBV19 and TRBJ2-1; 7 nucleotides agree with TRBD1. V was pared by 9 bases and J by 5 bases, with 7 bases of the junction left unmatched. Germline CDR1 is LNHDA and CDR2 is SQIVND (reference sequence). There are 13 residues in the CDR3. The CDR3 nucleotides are TGTGCCAGCCGGGACAGCACTCACAATGAGCAGTTCTTC. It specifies CASRDSTHNEQFF.

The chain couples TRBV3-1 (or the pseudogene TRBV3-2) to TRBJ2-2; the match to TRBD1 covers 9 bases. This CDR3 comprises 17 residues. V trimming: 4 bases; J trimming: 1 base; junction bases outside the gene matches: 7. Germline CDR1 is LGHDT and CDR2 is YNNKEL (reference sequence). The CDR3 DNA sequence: TGTGCCAGCAGCCTCTTACCGGGACAGGGGAACACCGGGGAGCTGTTTTTT. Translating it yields CASSLLPGQGNTGELFF.

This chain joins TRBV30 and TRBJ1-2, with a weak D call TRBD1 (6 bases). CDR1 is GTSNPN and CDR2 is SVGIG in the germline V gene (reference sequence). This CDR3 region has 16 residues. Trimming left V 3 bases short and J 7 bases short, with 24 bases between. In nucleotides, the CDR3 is TGTGCCTGGAGGTACGGACCAGGGGAGGGATTGAGTGGCTACACCTTC. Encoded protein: CAWRYGPGEGLSGYTF.

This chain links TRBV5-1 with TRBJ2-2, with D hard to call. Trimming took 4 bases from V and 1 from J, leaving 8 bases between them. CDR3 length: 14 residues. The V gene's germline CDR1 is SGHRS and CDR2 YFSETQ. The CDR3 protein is CASSTPGNTGELFF. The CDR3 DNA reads TGCGCCAGCAGCACCCCAGGGAACACCGGGGAGCTGTTTTTT.

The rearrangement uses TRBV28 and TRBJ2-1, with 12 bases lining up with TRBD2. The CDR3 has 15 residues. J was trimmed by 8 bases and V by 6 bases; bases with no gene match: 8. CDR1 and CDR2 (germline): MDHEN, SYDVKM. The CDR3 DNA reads TGTGCCAGCAGCCCCCTAGCGGGAGGGAAAGATGAGCAGTTCTTC. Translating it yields CASSPLAGGKDEQFF.

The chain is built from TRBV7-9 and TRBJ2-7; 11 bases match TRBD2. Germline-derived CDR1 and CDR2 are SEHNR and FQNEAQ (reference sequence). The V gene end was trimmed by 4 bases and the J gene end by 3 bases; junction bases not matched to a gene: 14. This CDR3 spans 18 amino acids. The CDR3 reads CASSYPPSSGRLNYEQYF. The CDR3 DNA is TGTGCCAGCAGCTATCCCCCATCTAGCGGGAGGTTGAACTACGAGCAGTACTTC. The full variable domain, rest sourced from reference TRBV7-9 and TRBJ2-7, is DTGVSQNPRHKITKRGQNVTFRCDPISEHNRLYWYRQTLGQGPEFLTYFQNEAQLEKSRLLSDRFSAERPKGSFSTLEIQRTEQGDSAMYLCASSYPPSSGRLNYEQYFGPGTRLTVT.

CDR3 loop: CASSELGQGGGYTF. DNA for the CDR3: TGTGCCAGCAGTGAGCTGGGACAGGGAGGCGGCTACACCTTC. The J gene is TRBJ1-2, the V gene TRBV6-1, with 9 bases matching TRBD1. V lost 3 bases, J lost 8 bases, and 7 bases stayed unmatched. This CDR3 spans 14 amino acids. CDR1 MNHNS and CDR2 SASEGT come from the germline V gene.

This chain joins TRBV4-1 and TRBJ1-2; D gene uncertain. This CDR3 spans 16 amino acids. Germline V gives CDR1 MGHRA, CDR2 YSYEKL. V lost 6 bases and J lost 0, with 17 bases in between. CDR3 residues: CASRPLLKDSNYGYTF. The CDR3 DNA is TGCGCCAGCAGACCCCTACTTAAAGACTCTAACTATGGCTACACCTTC.

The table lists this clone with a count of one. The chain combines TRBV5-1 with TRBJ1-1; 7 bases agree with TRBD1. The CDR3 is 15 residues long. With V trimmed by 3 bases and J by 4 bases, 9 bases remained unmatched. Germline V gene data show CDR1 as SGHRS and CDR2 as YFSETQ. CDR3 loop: CASSSGLRQGTEAFF. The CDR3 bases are TGCGCCAGCAGCTCTGGGTTGAGACAGGGCACTGAAGCTTTCTTT.

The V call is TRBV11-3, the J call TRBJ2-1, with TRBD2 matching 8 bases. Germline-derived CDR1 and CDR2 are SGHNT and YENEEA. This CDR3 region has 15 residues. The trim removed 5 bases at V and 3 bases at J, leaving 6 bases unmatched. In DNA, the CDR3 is TGTGCCAGCAGCCTTGCGGGGGGAATCTACAATGAGCAGTTCTTC. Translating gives CASSLAGGIYNEQFF.

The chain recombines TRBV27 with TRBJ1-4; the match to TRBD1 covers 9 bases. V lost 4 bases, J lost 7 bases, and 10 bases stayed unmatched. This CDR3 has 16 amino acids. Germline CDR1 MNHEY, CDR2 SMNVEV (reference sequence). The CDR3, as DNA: TGTGCCAGCAGTTCGCAATACAGGGGGCGCGGTGAAAAACTGTTTTTT. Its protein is CASSSQYRGRGEKLFF.

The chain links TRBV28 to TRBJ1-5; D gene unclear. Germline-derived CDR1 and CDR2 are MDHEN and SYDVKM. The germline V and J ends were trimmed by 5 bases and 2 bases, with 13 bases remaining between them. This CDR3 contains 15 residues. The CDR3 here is CASSREGHGNQPQHF. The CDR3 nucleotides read TGTGCCAGCAGTCGGGAGGGCCATGGCAATCAGCCCCAGCATTTT.